The 31 T cell receptor beta chains given below trace back to one sample, sequenced in a study of blood T cell repertoires in COVID-19. Assay used: immunoSEQ multiplex PCR; TCRdb lists only in-frame clones, some missing. The sample includes 46,000 or so clones, 90% of them seen just once. Sequenced sample: peripheral blood. The receptor source for this set is a man in his sixties or seventies with active COVID-19.

The chain links TRBV6-5 to TRBJ2-2; 8 positions match TRBD2. V was clipped by 5 bases and J by 1 base; unmatched bases: 3. In germline, CDR1 is MNHEY, CDR2 SVGAGI. This CDR3 region has 15 residues. The DNA of the CDR3 is TGTGCCAGCAGTCCCCTAGCGGGGAACACCGGGGAGCTGTTTTTT. It yields the protein CASSPLAGNTGELFF.

The rearrangement uses TRBV2 and TRBJ2-3; 7 positions match TRBD2. Germline CDR1 reads SNHLY; CDR2 reads FYNNEI. The CDR3 has 15 amino acids. V gave up 6 bases and J gave up 0 bases; unmatched junction bases: 6. Here the CDR3 reads CASRPGGFSTDTQYF. The CDR3 DNA follows: TGTGCCAGCAGACCGGGGGGTTTTAGCACAGATACGCAGTATTTT.

Concerning this clone itself: The same CDR3 can be traced to other DNA sequences in this sample. The chain uses TRBV7-9 and TRBJ2-3; D possibly corresponds to TRBD1 (5 bases). CDR3 length equals 13 residues. Germline CDR1 and CDR2: SEHNR and FQNEAQ (reference sequence). The ends were cut back, 5 bases at V and 4 bases at J, with 10 bases in the middle. This CDR3 is CASSPQGADTQYF. The CDR3 bases are TGTGCCAGCAGCCCCCAGGGCGCAGATACGCAGTATTTT.

This chain links TRBV29-1 with TRBJ1-1; 9 bases match TRBD1. V lost 3 bases and J lost 11; bases outside the gene matches: 7. Germline CDR1 reads SQVTM; CDR2 reads ANQGSEA. CDR3 length: 12 residues. The CDR3: CSVETGGRMAFF. DNA of the CDR3: TGCAGCGTTGAGACAGGGGGTCGGATGGCTTTCTTT.

The chain links TRBV7-2 to TRBJ1-1, with TRBD1 identical over 8 bases. Germline CDR1 SGHTA, CDR2 FQGNSA. This CDR3 region has 14 residues. The J segment lost 5 bases and the V segment lost 4 bases, leaving 6 bases of the junction unmatched. The CDR3 loop reads CASSSTGGVTEAFF. The CDR3 DNA reads TGTGCCAGCAGCTCAACAGGGGGGGTGACTGAAGCTTTCTTT.

This clone showed up just a few times. The rearrangement links TRBV20-1 to TRBJ2-2; a possible D gene is TRBD1 (5 bases). This CDR3 comprises 11 residues. Germline V gene sequence: CDR1 DFQATT, CDR2 SNEGSKA (reference sequence). The ends were cut back, 3 bases at V and 6 bases at J, with 5 bases in the middle. The chain's CDR3 is CSARGPGELFF. The CDR3, as DNA: TGCAGTGCTAGGGGGCCCGGGGAGCTGTTTTTT.

The chain carries TRBV18 and TRBJ1-1; maybe TRBD1 (6 bases). Germline assignment: CDR1 KGHSH and CDR2 LQKENI. The V gene lost 6 bases and the J gene lost 11 bases, with 19 bases spanning the gap. The CDR3 runs to 13 residues. The CDR3 nucleotides are TGTGCCAGCTCTCAAGGGGGGGGAGCTCGGGCTTTCTTT. This codes for CASSQGGGARAFF.

The chain is built from TRBV7-8 and TRBJ1-2; the D is unclear. There are 16 residues in the CDR3. Trimming took off 2 bases at V and 5 bases at J, with 18 bases between the two ends. Germline-derived CDR1 and CDR2 are SGHVS and FQNEAQ. This chain's CDR3 is CASSLSRSGSRYGYTF. DNA for the CDR3: TGTGCCAGCAGCTTATCCCGATCAGGTTCCCGATATGGCTACACCTTC.

This clone was seen only a few times. The chain employs TRBV5-1 and TRBJ1-1; 8 bases align to TRBD1. V shed 4 bases and J 3 bases; nucleotides not matched to a gene: 8. CDR3 length: 15 amino acids. Germline assignment: CDR1 SGHRS and CDR2 YFSETQ. The CDR3 sequence: CASSNGQGTDTEAFF. CDR3 nucleotide sequence: TGCGCCAGCAGCAACGGACAGGGTACGGACACTGAAGCTTTCTTT.

The chain combines TRBV28 with TRBJ1-4; D is uncertain. The CDR3 is made up of 15 amino acids. The germline V and J ends were trimmed by 4 bases and 7 bases, with 16 bases remaining between them. The germline V gene encodes CDR1 MDHEN and CDR2 SYDVKM. CDR3 in DNA: TGTGCCAGCAGTTCCGGACCTAGCCGGACTGAAAAACTGTTTTTT. Translation: CASSSGPSRTEKLFF. The full variable domain, in which reference TRBV28 and TRBJ1-4 provide the parts outside the CDR3, is DVKVTQSSRYLVKRTGEKVFLECVQDMDHENMFWYRQDPGLGLRLIYFSYDVKMKEKGDIPEGYSVSREKKERFSLILESASTNQTSMYLCASSSGPSRTEKLFFGSGTQLSVL.

The genes are TRBV7-2 and TRBJ1-4; perhaps TRBD1 as D (6 bases). The CDR3 loop spans 16 amino acids. Germline-derived CDR1 and CDR2 are SGHTA and FQGNSA. The ends were cut back, 2 bases at V and 0 bases at J, with 10 bases in the middle. In nucleotides, the CDR3 is TGTGCCAGCAGCTTACGGCGGGGGCCAACTAATGAAAAACTGTTTTTT. This gives the protein CASSLRRGPTNEKLFF.

The chain recombines TRBV28 with TRBJ1-4; D uncertain. The CDR3 runs 14 residues. Germline-derived CDR1 and CDR2 are MDHEN and SYDVKM. V dropped 9 bases and J dropped 9 bases, with 20 bases sitting between them. The CDR3 protein is CASVGVWATQKLFF. The CDR3 DNA sequence: TGTGCCAGTGTCGGGGTATGGGCGACTCAAAAACTGTTTTTT.

The chain has TRBV5-7 and TRBJ2-2; TRBD1 agrees at 9 bases. TRBV5-7 is an open reading frame whose function is uncertain. The CDR3 covers 16 residues. V was pared by 0 bases and J by 2 bases, with 2 bases of the junction left unmatched. The CDR3 loop reads CASSLDRGRNTGELFF. In DNA form, the CDR3 reads TGTGCCAGCAGCTTGGACAGGGGGCGCAACACCGGGGAGCTGTTTTTT.

The V and J genes are TRBV5-1 and TRBJ2-5; tentatively, D is TRBD2 (6 bases). From germline, CDR1 is SGHRS and CDR2 YFSETQ. This CDR3 is built from 15 residues. Trimming took off 4 bases at V and 2 bases at J, with 15 bases between the two ends. The CDR3, as DNA: TGCGCCAGCAGCCCGGAGGGCTATACACAAGAGACCCAGTACTTC. Protein sequence: CASSPEGYTQETQYF. The full variable domain, completed using reference TRBV5-1 and TRBJ2-5, is KAGVTQTPRYLIKTRGQQVTLSCSPISGHRSVSWYQQTPGQGLQFLFEYFSETQRNKGNFPGRFSGRQFSNSRSEMNVSTLELGDSALYLCASSPEGYTQETQYFGPGTRLLVL.

This clone was detected only a few times. The J gene is TRBJ2-7, the V gene TRBV5-4; 8 bases are a match to TRBD1. Germline-derived CDR1 and CDR2 are SGHNT and YYREEE (reference sequence). CDR3 size: 15 residues. Trimming at V came to 4 bases and at J to 0 bases, leaving 6 bases not matched to a gene. Here the CDR3 reads CASSHGQGSSYEQYF. The CDR3 bases are TGTGCCAGCAGCCACGGACAGGGCAGCTCCTACGAGCAGTACTTC.

The genes are TRBV27 and TRBJ2-1; D perhaps matches TRBD1 (5 bases). This CDR3 is 15 amino acids long. Trimming stripped 2 bases from V and 2 bases from J, with 10 bases between. The germline V gene encodes CDR1 MNHEY and CDR2 SMNVEV (reference sequence). The CDR3 sequence: CASSLIRGTYNEQFF. DNA for the CDR3: TGTGCCAGCAGTTTAATTAGGGGAACCTACAATGAGCAGTTCTTC.

CDR3 nucleotides: TGTGCCATCAGTGCACCGGGACAGGGGAACTACGAGCAGTACTTC. This translates into CAISAPGQGNYEQYF. This chain joins TRBV10-3 and TRBJ2-7, with 10 nucleotides matching TRBD1. CDR3 length: 15 amino acids. Germline CDR1 and CDR2: ENHRY and SYGVKD. With V trimmed by 4 bases and J by 3 bases, 6 bases remained unmatched.

The chain carries TRBV10-2 and TRBJ1-1; D call uncertain. The germline CDR1 and CDR2 sequences are WSHSY and SAAADI. With 2 bases removed from V and 1 base from J, the gap between germline ends came to 11 bases. This CDR3 comprises 15 residues. CDR3 in amino acids: CASSEPALGNTEAFF. CDR3 sequence (DNA): TGCGCCAGCAGTGAGCCTGCCCTAGGGAACACTGAAGCTTTCTTT.

The chain couples TRBV30 to TRBJ2-1; TRBD2 aligns across 7 bases. Germline lookup yields CDR1 GTSNPN and CDR2 SVGIG (reference sequence). The CDR3 consists of 16 residues. The V gene end was trimmed by 1 base and the J gene end by 9 bases; junction bases not matched to a gene: 15. The CDR3 loop is CAWSASALRTGGEQFF. As DNA, the CDR3 is TGTGCCTGGAGTGCCTCCGCCCTCCGGACGGGAGGTGAGCAGTTCTTC.

This chain connects TRBV4-1 to TRBJ2-5; tentatively, D is TRBD2 (6 bases). CDR1 and CDR2 from the germline V gene are MGHRA and YSYEKL. The CDR3 is 15 amino acids. V lost 4 bases and J lost 5, with 17 bases in between. The CDR3 loop reads CASSPSGLPPETQYF. As DNA, the CDR3 is TGCGCCAGCAGCCCATCGGGACTCCCTCCGGAGACCCAGTACTTC.

The V and J genes are TRBV20-1 and TRBJ2-7, with 8 bases aligning to TRBD2. Germline CDR1 reads DFQATT; CDR2 reads SNEGSKA (reference sequence). Trimming cost V 3 bases and J 3 bases; bases outside gene matches: 10. The CDR3 totals 15 residues. The CDR3 region has the DNA TGCAGTGCTAGTCAAATCACTAGCGGTTACTACGAGCAGTACTTC. Translation gives CSASQITSGYYEQYF.

The chain links TRBV6-6 to TRBJ2-3, with 11 bases identical to TRBD2. Looked up from germline, CDR1 is MNHNY and CDR2 is SVGAGI (reference sequence). The CDR3 runs 16 residues. Trimming removed 6 bases from V and 3 bases from J; junction bases left unmatched: 8. The CDR3 DNA is TGTGCCAGCAGCCCGACTAGCGGGGACCCAACAGATACGCAGTATTTT. Residues: CASSPTSGDPTDTQYF.

This chain links TRBV4-3 with TRBJ1-6, with D unclear. The CDR3 has 15 amino acids. Looked up from germline, CDR1 is LGHNA and CDR2 is YSLEER. V was cut by 1 base and J by 10 bases, with 14 bases left in between. This CDR3 is CASSQVIAMESPLHF. The CDR3 DNA is TGCGCCAGCAGCCAAGTTATAGCGATGGAGTCACCCCTCCACTTT.

The genes are TRBV5-4 and TRBJ2-6; no firm D call. V gave up 4 bases and J gave up 4 bases, with 12 bases separating them. The length of the CDR3 is 15 residues. The V gene's germline CDR1 is SGHNT and CDR2 YYREEE (reference sequence). The CDR3 loop is CASSGVSLGANVLTF. The CDR3 coding sequence is TGTGCCAGCAGCGGAGTGTCCCTCGGGGCCAACGTCCTGACTTTC.

The chain is built from TRBV7-8 and TRBJ2-5; a possible D gene is TRBD1 (6 bases). V was cut by 4 bases and J by 1 base, with 16 bases left in between. This CDR3 is built from 16 residues. Germline values: CDR1 SGHVS, CDR2 FQNEAQ. Here the CDR3 reads CASSSTGYGVQETQYF. The CDR3 DNA reads TGTGCCAGCAGCTCTACAGGGTACGGGGTCCAAGAGACCCAGTACTTC.

Remarks on this clone: The identical CDR3 is also encoded by other nucleotide sequences in the sample. This rearrangement joins TRBV6-5 to TRBJ1-6, with 7 bases that match TRBD1. CDR1 and CDR2 from the germline V gene are MNHEY and SVGAGI. Trimming at V came to 5 bases and at J to 1 base, leaving 2 bases not matched to a gene. This CDR3 contains 15 residues. The DNA of the CDR3 is TGTGCCAGCAGTCGACAGGGATCCTATAATTCACCCCTCCACTTT. Translated: CASSRQGSYNSPLHF.

V usage is TRBV5-4 and J usage is TRBJ1-2, with 10 bases fitting TRBD1. CDR1 is SGHNT and CDR2 is YYREEE in the germline V gene (reference sequence). V dropped 2 bases and J dropped 7; count of bases not matched to a gene: 5. CDR3 length: 14 amino acids. CDR3 DNA sequence: TGTGCCAGCAGCTTAACCGGGACAGGGGTTGGCTACACCTTC. Translated: CASSLTGTGVGYTF.

This clone appeared once. The chain combines TRBV30 with TRBJ1-1; 7 bases agree with TRBD1. Germline CDR1 GTSNPN, CDR2 SVGIG (reference sequence). The CDR3 consists of 16 residues. Losses at the gene ends were 6 bases for V and 0 bases for J; bases not matched to a gene: 13. CDR3 loop: CACKPPGQHMNTEAFF. The CDR3, as DNA: TGTGCCTGCAAACCACCGGGACAGCACATGAACACTGAAGCTTTCTTT.

The chain combines TRBV30 with TRBJ2-3; 7 nucleotides agree with TRBD1. Unmatched junction bases numbered 2, after V lost 4 bases and J lost 4 bases. The CDR3 length is 12 residues. CDR1 and CDR2 (germline): GTSNPN, SVGIG (reference sequence). CDR3 in DNA: TGTGCCTGGAAGGGGGCCCCAGATACGCAGTATTTT. The encoded protein is CAWKGAPDTQYF.

The CDR3 region is CASRQGPGNEKLFF. CDR3 nucleotides: TGTGCCAGCAGACAGGGTCCGGGAAATGAAAAACTGTTTTTT. The chain combines TRBV3-1 (or the pseudogene TRBV3-2) with TRBJ1-4; TRBD1 is a possible D gene (6 bases). This CDR3 has 14 residues. The V gene lost 6 bases and the J gene lost 5 bases, with 13 bases spanning the gap. Germline values: CDR1 LGHDT, CDR2 YNNKEL (reference sequence).

The chain links TRBV7-8 to TRBJ1-1; the match to TRBD1 covers 9 bases. CDR3 size: 15 residues. Germline V lookup: CDR1 SGHVS, CDR2 FQNEAQ. V shed 6 bases, J shed 1 base, and the junction held 6 bases outside the gene matches. The CDR3 loop reads CASRNDRGKNTEAFF. The CDR3, as DNA: TGTGCCAGCAGAAACGACAGGGGGAAGAACACTGAAGCTTTCTTT.